The present entry profiles one T cell receptor (beta chain) with its context. Here immunoSEQ multiplex PCR was the method, and the copy in TCRdb shows in-frame clones only, minus some. The profile shows 35,000 to 40,000 clones, 86% of them singletons. This CDR3 contains 15 residues. Germline V gene lookup returns CDR1 MNHEY and CDR2 SVGAGI. V was clipped by 2 bases and J by 1 base, with 8 bases between them. Specified time point: peripheral blood 6 weeks after treatment start. This sample was taken from a study of PD-L1 blockade in urothelial cancer. The overall study: Blood was analyzed 3 weeks (second dose) and 6 weeks after treatment start. Blood samples contained a median around 130,000 T cells.

This sample comprised PBMCs, obtained around atezolizumab (anti-PD-L1) treatment. The J gene is TRBJ2-2, the V gene TRBV6-5; D not certain. This receptor was obtained from a man between 60 and 75 years old with urothelial cancer. The CDR3 reads CASSYNNRNTGELFF. The CDR3 bases are TGTGCCAGCAGTTACAATAACAGGAACACCGGGGAGCTGTTTTTT.